These 7 T cell receptor beta chains originate from one sample sequenced in a study of beta chain features in type 1 diabetes listed by TCRdb under 2018. The library was built by means of the immunoSEQ multiplex PCR assay. All of the isolated RNA was reverse transcribed with the High Capacity cDNA Reverse Transcription Kit, so expressed TCRB transcripts were sequenced. TCRdb mirrors the immuneACCESS table, restricted to in-frame sequences. Some clones are absent from its copies; in checked studies, under half trace to an unresolved V gene, and the reason for the others is unknown. The sample profile shows hundreds of thousands of clones; 68% of them were found once. Of the sample, approximately 0.053% falls within the top ten clones. The sample was naive CD4+ T cells from blood. Taken with the paper, the label for cell subset or site translates to: true naive CD4+ T cells. These receptors originate from a man younger than 40 in good health.

Only a few counts were recorded for this clone. The chain joins TRBV18 to TRBJ1-1; tentatively, D is TRBD1 (5 bases). In germline, CDR1 is KGHSH, CDR2 LQKENI. This CDR3 is built from 13 residues. Trimming took 3 bases from V and 1 from J, leaving 6 bases between them. Written as DNA, the CDR3 is TGTGCCAGCTCACCGGGGCAGAACACTGAAGCTTTCTTT. It specifies CASSPGQNTEAFF.

The genes are TRBV6-5 and TRBJ2-1, with 9 bases that match TRBD1. V shed 2 bases and J 7 bases; nucleotides not matched to a gene: 9. This CDR3 is built from 16 residues. Germline lookup yields CDR1 MNHEY and CDR2 SVGAGI. The CDR3 here is CASSYGWTGARNEQFF. The CDR3 DNA sequence: TGTGCCAGCAGTTACGGGTGGACAGGGGCGAGGAATGAGCAGTTCTTC.

This sequence joins TRBV7-2 and TRBJ1-5; D is ambiguous. The CDR3 is made up of 13 amino acids. With 3 bases removed from V and 0 bases from J, the gap between germline ends came to 3 bases. Per the germline V gene, CDR1 is SGHTA and CDR2 is FQGNSA. As DNA, the CDR3 is TGTGCCAGCAGCTTGCATAGCAATCAGCCCCAGCATTTT. Its protein is CASSLHSNQPQHF.

This chain joins TRBV7-9 and TRBJ1-2; tentatively, D is TRBD1 (5 bases). Trimming removed 5 bases from V and 2 bases from J, with 15 bases in between. The length of the CDR3 is 15 residues. Germline V gene data show CDR1 as SEHNR and CDR2 as FQNEAQ (reference sequence). The CDR3 sequence is CASSPDFGGNYGYTF. CDR3 nucleotides: TGTGCCAGCAGCCCGGATTTTGGGGGGAACTATGGCTACACCTTC.

The chain recombines TRBV15 with TRBJ1-6; D unclear. The CDR3 has 16 residues. Per germline, CDR1 LNHNV and CDR2 YYDKDF (reference sequence). V was cut by 0 bases and J by 3 bases, with 9 bases left in between. CDR3 sequence reads: CATSRDVSDYNSPLHF. The CDR3 DNA sequence: TGTGCCACCAGCAGAGATGTGAGCGACTATAATTCACCCCTCCACTTT.

The gene calls are TRBV13 and TRBJ2-5; 15 bases map to TRBD2. The V segment lost 5 bases and the J segment 5 bases; nucleotides outside the gene matches: 9. The CDR3 has 17 amino acids. Germline V lookup: CDR1 PRHDT, CDR2 FYEKMQ (reference sequence). CDR3 nucleotides: TGTGCCAGCAGCCCCAGGACTAGCGGGAGGGCCTTGGAGACCCAGTACTTC. It encodes CASSPRTSGRALETQYF.

V gene TRBV7-2 combines with J gene TRBJ2-7; 11 nucleotides match TRBD2. This CDR3 has 14 residues. The germline gives CDR1 SGHTA, CDR2 FQGNSA. V shed 3 bases and J 6 bases; nucleotides not matched to a gene: 4. The CDR3 loop is CASSFPSGRREQYF. The CDR3 DNA reads TGTGCCAGCAGCTTCCCTAGCGGGAGGCGCGAGCAGTACTTC.